Listed below are T cell receptor beta chains from one sample, sequenced in a study of technical replicates of blood from a handful of donors. Generated by immunoSEQ multiplex PCR, the TCRdb table keeps only in-frame clones and is missing some. This sample carries around 80,000 clones, 90% to 95% of them seen once, and the ten largest clones take about 0.39%. The sample consisted of T cells isolated from PBMCs. Receptors originate from a human donor in good health. Each CDR3 is given with its conserved first and last residue. Rows may omit the clone size; those that give it use once, few, many or a size class.

clone size,V gene,CDR3 protein
.,TRBV30,CAWETGGNQPQHF
.,TRBV11-2,CASSLRTSGIPYEQYF
.,TRBV11-2,CASSLFWLAGGSYNEQFF
.,TRBV9,CASSAVGTSVYNEQFF
.,TRBV2,CASTLHGDTQLFF
.,TRBV7-9,CASSRSQTGNTEAFF
.,TRBV14,CASSQDLGAFEQFF
once,TRBV6-6,CASRLTGSNQPQHF
once,TRBV9,CASSVGLAATYEQYF
.,TRBV27,CASIPTPGQGFNEQYF
.,TRBV9,CASSDPTGRALSRAQYF
.,TRBV4-3,CASSQDGQGRSEQYF
.,TRBV6-5,CASSYSEGIEAFF
.,TRBV4-3,CASSYGQGVYEQYF
.,TRBV19,CASSIDQNEQYF
.,TRBV30,CAWSVSSEQFF
.,TRBV2,CASSGQGATYSYNEQFF
once,TRBV7-3,CASSLQVAGDNEQFF